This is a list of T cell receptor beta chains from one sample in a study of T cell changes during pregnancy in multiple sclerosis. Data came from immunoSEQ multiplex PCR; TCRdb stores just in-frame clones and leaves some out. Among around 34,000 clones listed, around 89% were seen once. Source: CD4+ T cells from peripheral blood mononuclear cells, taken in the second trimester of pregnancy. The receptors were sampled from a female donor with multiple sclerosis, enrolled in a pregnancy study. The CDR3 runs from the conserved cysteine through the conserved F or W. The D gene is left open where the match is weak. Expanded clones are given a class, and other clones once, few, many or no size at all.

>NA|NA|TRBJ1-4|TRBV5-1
TGCGCCAGCAGCTTGGGGACAACAACTAATGAAAAACTGTTTTTT
CASSLGTTTNEKLFF
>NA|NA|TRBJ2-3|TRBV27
TGTGCCAGCAGTTTGGGTAGCGTTTTCACAGATACGCAGTATTTT
CASSLGSVFTDTQYF
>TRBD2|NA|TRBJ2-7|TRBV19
TGTGCCAGTACCCCTAGCGGAGGATCCTACGAGCAGTACTTC
CASTPSGGSYEQYF
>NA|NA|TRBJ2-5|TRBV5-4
TGTGCCAGCAGCTTGCCTCAAGAGACCCAGTACTTC
CASSLPQETQYF
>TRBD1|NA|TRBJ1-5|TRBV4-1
TGCGCCAGCAGCGGCCGGACAGGAACAGGGCAGCCCCAGCATTTT
CASSGRTGTGQPQHF
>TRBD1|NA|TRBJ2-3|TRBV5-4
TGTGCCAGCAGCCCACCACCGCGGCAGGGGGCAACAGATACGCAGTATTTT
CASSPPPRQGATDTQYF
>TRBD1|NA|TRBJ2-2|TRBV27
TGTGCCAGCCTTAGGGGACCCGGGACAGGGGAAACCGGGGAGCTGTTTTTT
CASLRGPGTGETGELFF
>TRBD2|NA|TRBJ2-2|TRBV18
TGTGCCAGCTCACCTCTAGCGGGGGACACCGGGGAGCTGTTTTTT
CASSPLAGDTGELFF
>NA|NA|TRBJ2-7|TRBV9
TGTGCCAGCAGCCCGACCCGGACTTCCTACGAGCAGTACTTC
CASSPTRTSYEQYF
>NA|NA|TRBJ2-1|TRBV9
TGTGCCAGCAGCGTAGAAAGCGGCACCTACAATGAGCAGTTCTTC
CASSVESGTYNEQFF
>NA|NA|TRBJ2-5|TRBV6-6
TGTGCCAGCAGAAACCGGGAGCCGGAGACCCAGTACTTC
CASRNREPETQYF
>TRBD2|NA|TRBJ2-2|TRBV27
TGTTCAAGGTGGGGAACTAGCGGGATGGCGAACACCGGGGAGCTGTTTTTT
CSRWGTSGMANTGELFF
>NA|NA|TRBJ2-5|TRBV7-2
TGTGCCAGCAGCTTAGCGGGGCTGGGAGAGACCCAGTACTTC
CASSLAGLGETQYF
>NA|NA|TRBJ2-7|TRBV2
TGTGCCAGCAGTGAACAGGGTAGCGGCTACGAGCAGTACTTC
CASSEQGSGYEQYF
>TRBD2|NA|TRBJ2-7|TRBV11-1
TGTGCCAGCAGCCCCCAGAAGGGGACTAGCGGGTATAGCTCCTACGAGCAGTACTTC
CASSPQKGTSGYSSYEQYF
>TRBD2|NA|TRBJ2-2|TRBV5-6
TGTGCCAGCAGCTTGTCGGGGCCTAGCGGTTACACCGGGGAGCTGTTTTTT
CASSLSGPSGYTGELFF
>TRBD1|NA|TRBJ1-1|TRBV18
TGTGCCAGCTCACCATTAATTCAGGGGGCTAACACTGAAGCTTTCTTT
CASSPLIQGANTEAFF
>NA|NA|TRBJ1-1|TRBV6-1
TGTGCCAGCACCTCACTTTCTAAGTTGAACACTGAAGCTTTCTTT
CASTSLSKLNTEAFF
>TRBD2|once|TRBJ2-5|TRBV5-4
TGTGCCAGCAGCTCGATGACTAGCGGGAGTATCCAGACCCAGTACTTC
CASSSMTSGSIQTQYF
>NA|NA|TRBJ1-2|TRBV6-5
TGTGCCAGCAGTTACAGCATACTCTATGGCTACACCTTC
CASSYSILYGYTF
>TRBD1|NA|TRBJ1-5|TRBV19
TGTGCCAGTAGTAGGGGACAGGAGTATCAGCCCCAGCATTTT
CASSRGQEYQPQHF
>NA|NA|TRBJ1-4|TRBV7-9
TGTGCCAGCAGCGTAGCAGGGGTAGAAAAACTGTTTTTT
CASSVAGVEKLFF
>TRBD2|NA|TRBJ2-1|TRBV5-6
TGTGCCAGCAGCACTACCCGGACTAGCGGCTCCTACAATGAGCAGTTCTTC
CASSTTRTSGSYNEQFF
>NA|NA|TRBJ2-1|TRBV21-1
TGTGCCAGCAGCAAAGAGGAACCCAAGGGGTACAATGAGCAGTTCTTC
CASSKEEPKGYNEQFF
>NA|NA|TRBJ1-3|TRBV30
TGTGCCTGGGGGGGGGACACCTTCCGCCTCTCTGGAAACACCATATATTTT
CAWGGDTFRLSGNTIYF
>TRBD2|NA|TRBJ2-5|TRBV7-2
TGTGCCAGCAGCTTTGCTAGCGGGAGGACGAGCGAGACCCAGTACTTC
CASSFASGRTSETQYF
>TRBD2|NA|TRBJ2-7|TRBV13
TGTGCCAGCAGCACAAAGAACCCACTAGCGGGAGTGGACTACGAGCAGTACTTC
CASSTKNPLAGVDYEQYF
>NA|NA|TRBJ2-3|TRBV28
TGTGCCAGCAGTTCGCTCCAGGGTGATACGCAGTATTTT
CASSSLQGDTQYF
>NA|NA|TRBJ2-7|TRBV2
TGTGCCAGCAGTGATGGGTGGCCGAGGGTCCCCGAGCAGTACTTC
CASSDGWPRVPEQYF
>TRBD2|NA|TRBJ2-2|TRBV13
TGTGCCAGCAGCTTGGGGTCCGGGACTAGCGGGAGACGTTACACCGGGGAGCTGTTTTTT
CASSLGSGTSGRRYTGELFF
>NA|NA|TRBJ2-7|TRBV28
TGTGCCAGCAGTTCCTCTAGTTCTACGCAGTACTTC
CASSSSSSTQYF
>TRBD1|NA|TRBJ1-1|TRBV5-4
TGTGCCAGCAGCTGGACCCAGGGGGCTGGGGAAGCTTTCTTT
CASSWTQGAGEAFF